This T cell receptor beta chain was found in a study of human T cells and chemical hapten exposure. Turning to the study itself: Readings were taken at 6 days from patch tests that had applied 0.01% DPC to the upper back.

Trimming cost V 0 bases and J 3 bases, with 9 bases left between them. Germline CDR1 reads SGHRS; CDR2 reads YFSETQ. CDR3 length: 15 residues. Each CDR3 protein is one row after TCRdb ran MiXCR on the RACE reads. The repertoire holds under 200,000 distinct CDR3 sequences, with about 31% as singletons. Time point noted: pre-sensitization, week 0. As to treatment: therapeutic diphenylcyclopropenone sensitization with weekly scalp DPC. Unfractionated whole blood served as the source for total RNA extraction. This chain links TRBV5-1 with TRBJ2-2; D call uncertain. The TCR sequence derives from a woman in her 30s with alopecia areata. Some clones in this sample may be carry-over from other donors' samples. This specimen was whole blood, taken in connection with sensitization to the hapten diphenylcyclopropenone (DPC). CDR3 in DNA: TGCGCCAGCAGCTTGGTAGGGATCGACACCGGGGAGCTGTTTTTT. It is translated as CASSLVGIDTGELFF.